This T cell receptor beta chain was sequenced during a study of a mutant IDH1 vaccine in newly diagnosed glioma. Across the whole study: Vaccines were first given 4-6 weeks after radiotherapy alone, or with temozolomide cycles. Standard pretreatment was either radiotherapy, temozolomide, or, for most, radiochemotherapy with temozolomide.

Germline V lookup: CDR1 MNHNS, CDR2 SASEGT. The CDR3 sequence is 13 residues long. Trimming pared 4 bases from V and 7 bases from J, leaving 11 bases between. Sequencing was performed with immunoSEQ multiplex PCR; in TCRdb, only in-frame clones are kept and a portion is missing. The data contain roughly 50,000 clones, about three quarters of them singletons. Time point specified: week 47, end of study. Every vaccination contained 300 ug of the mutant IDH1 20-mer peptide and was paired with topical imiquimod. In the case of this clone: Its specificity is unknown.

The material was PBMCs, obtained from a glioma patient whose treatment included an IDH1 peptide vaccine. The sequence derives from a woman aged 40-49 years with glioma. Some clones in this sample may be carry-over from other donors' samples. The V gene is TRBV6-1, the J gene TRBJ2-4; D not resolved. The CDR3 reads CASSANLWNIQYF. In DNA, the CDR3 is TGTGCCAGCAGTGCCAACCTATGGAACATTCAGTACTTC.